Reported below is one TCR beta chain. Its target is unknown. These data belong to a study of T cell responses to AZD1222 COVID-19 vaccine. Study summary: Whether given at about 4 or about 12 weeks, second doses were pooled.

TCRdb's copy holds only in-frame clones and misses some; the assay was immunoSEQ multiplex PCR. The data hold 200,000 or so clones, with around 93% observed a single time. The CDR3 length is 14 residues. Germline V gene lookup returns CDR1 DFQATT and CDR2 SNEGSKA (reference sequence). V was trimmed by 3 bases and J by 8 bases, leaving 17 bases between them. Study outcomes and limitations: CD4 TCRs covered the whole spike, strongest at regions 160-218 and 743-854.

This TCR was sampled from an adult in good health. The sequencing used peripheral blood, collected on day 0 of AZD1222 vaccination. The V gene is TRBV20-1, the J gene TRBJ2-1, with D possibly being TRBD1 (6 bases). The CDR3 DNA reads TGCAGTGCTAGTTTGGCTTCGCAGGGGTATGAGCAGTTCTTC. Translating it yields CSASLASQGYEQFF.